Below are 21 T cell receptor beta chains sequenced from a single sample in a study of shared clonotypes between healthy human individuals. Method: immunoSEQ multiplex PCR; TCRdb's copy keeps in-frame clones and lacks some. The sample holds about 2 million clones; 85% to 95% are singletons and the top ten take under 0.15%. The sample comprised naive CD4+ T cells sorted from blood. Subset denoted: CD45RA+ positively selected. The receptors shown here come from a young man in good health.

Details on this clone: Within the sample, other DNA sequences also encode this same CDR3. This rearrangement joins TRBV6-1 to TRBJ1-5; D remains unclear. V gave up 4 bases and J gave up 4 bases, with 5 bases separating them. CDR3 length equals 12 residues. The germline V gene has CDR1 MNHNS and CDR2 SASEGT. CDR3 in DNA: TGTGCCAGCAGTGGGAGGAATCAGCCCCAGCATTTT. The encoded protein is CASSGRNQPQHF.

J is TRBJ1-3 and V is TRBV27; D not resolved. The V gene's germline CDR1 is MNHEY and CDR2 SMNVEV (reference sequence). The CDR3 contains 16 residues. Trimming stripped 8 bases from V and 0 bases from J, with 17 bases between. The CDR3 sequence: CASFPAGTPSGNTIYF. The CDR3 bases are TGTGCCAGCTTCCCCGCGGGAACACCCTCTGGAAACACCATATATTTT.

The chain combines TRBV28 with TRBJ2-7; D may be TRBD2 (6 bases). CDR1 and CDR2 (germline): MDHEN, SYDVKM. The CDR3 loop spans 15 amino acids. The V end lost 5 bases, the J end lost 0 bases, and 14 bases lay between the germline ends. The CDR3 spells CASSEHGGDSYEQYF. In DNA, the CDR3 is TGTGCCAGCAGTGAACACGGCGGGGACTCCTACGAGCAGTACTTC.

The chain links TRBV5-1 to TRBJ2-3; D perhaps matches TRBD1 (6 bases). This CDR3 comprises 16 residues. Germline V gene data show CDR1 as SGHRS and CDR2 as YFSETQ. V lost 4 bases and J lost 0, with 15 bases in between. The CDR3 DNA sequence: TGCGCCAGCAGCCTGACAGGAGATTCTAGCACAGATACGCAGTATTTT. This encodes CASSLTGDSSTDTQYF. Combining the CDR3 with reference TRBV5-1 and TRBJ2-3 gives the whole variable domain KAGVTQTPRYLIKTRGQQVTLSCSPISGHRSVSWYQQTPGQGLQFLFEYFSETQRNKGNFPGRFSGRQFSNSRSEMNVSTLELGDSALYLCASSLTGDSSTDTQYFGPGTRLTVL.

The chain recombines TRBV9 with TRBJ1-1, with D perhaps matching TRBD1 (5 bases). V gave up 0 bases and J gave up 2 bases, with 11 bases separating them. This CDR3 is built from 15 residues. Germline V gene lookup returns CDR1 SGDLS and CDR2 YYNGEE. CDR3 residues: CASSVVGTPNTEAFF. The CDR3 region has the DNA TGTGCCAGCAGCGTAGTCGGGACCCCTAACACTGAAGCTTTCTTT.

The chain carries TRBV6-5 and TRBJ1-6; 12 nucleotides align to TRBD1. The V and J ends lost 5 bases and 19 bases, in that order; junction bases with no gene match: 12. Germline V CDR1 and CDR2: MNHEY, SVGAGI. The CDR3 length is 14 residues. CDR3 in amino acids: CASSSRDRGLSLHF. In nucleotides, the CDR3 is TGTGCCAGCAGTAGCCGGGACAGGGGGCTTTCTCTTCACTTT.

V gene TRBV9 combines with J gene TRBJ1-3; D gene unclear. Trimming took 1 base from V and 4 from J, leaving 6 bases between them. Germline CDR1 is SGDLS and CDR2 is YYNGEE. This CDR3 spans 13 amino acids. As DNA, the CDR3 is TGTGCCAGCAGCGTAAATGTAGGAAACACCATATATTTT. Translating gives CASSVNVGNTIYF.

The chain links TRBV7-9 to TRBJ2-5; possible D gene TRBD1, 5 bases. Trimming pared 3 bases from V and 4 bases from J, leaving 12 bases between. The germline CDR1 and CDR2 sequences are SEHNR and FQNEAQ (reference sequence). The CDR3 is 14 residues long. For the CDR3, the DNA is TGTGCCAGCAGCTTCGGCCAGGGCGTAGAGACCCAGTACTTC. It is translated as CASSFGQGVETQYF.

V is TRBV6-1 and J is TRBJ2-7, with a tentative D call TRBD2 (6 bases). In germline, CDR1 is MNHNS, CDR2 SASEGT. Trimming pared 10 bases from V and 2 bases from J, leaving 15 bases between. The CDR3 spans 13 residues. The CDR3 sequence is CAIGGIATYEQYF. The CDR3 DNA follows: TGTGCCATCGGCGGGATTGCAACCTACGAGCAGTACTTC.

This chain uses TRBV6-5 with TRBJ1-1; no reliable D call. V gave up 2 bases and J gave up 4 bases, with 11 bases separating them. From germline, CDR1 is MNHEY and CDR2 SVGAGI. The length of the CDR3 is 14 residues. CDR3 region: CASSYAGWGTEAFF. CDR3 DNA sequence: TGTGCCAGCAGTTACGCAGGTTGGGGCACTGAAGCTTTCTTT.

V is TRBV6-5 and J is TRBJ2-7, with 7 positions matching TRBD1. Losses at the gene ends were 7 bases for V and 4 bases for J; bases not matched to a gene: 7. The germline gives CDR1 MNHEY, CDR2 SVGAGI. CDR3 size: 13 residues. Here the CDR3 reads CASKTGLDYEQYF. The CDR3 DNA reads as TGTGCCAGCAAGACAGGGTTGGATTACGAGCAGTACTTC.

The genes are TRBV7-9 and TRBJ2-7; no definite D call. V gave up 5 bases and J gave up 5 bases, with 7 bases separating them. The germline V gene encodes CDR1 SEHNR and CDR2 FQNEAQ (reference sequence). The CDR3 loop spans 11 amino acids. The CDR3 DNA reads TGTGCCAGCAGCCCAGGTGACGAGCAGTACTTC. The encoded protein is CASSPGDEQYF.

V gene TRBV30 combines with J gene TRBJ1-3, with D uncertain. The germline CDR1 and CDR2 sequences are GTSNPN and SVGIG (reference sequence). V lost 3 bases to trimming and J lost 0 bases, with 9 bases between them. The CDR3 is made up of 14 amino acids. In nucleotides, the CDR3 is TGTGCCTGGAGCACCGTCGTCTCTGGAAACACCATATATTTT. This gives the protein CAWSTVVSGNTIYF.

The chain has TRBV6-1 and TRBJ1-3; no clear D. The CDR3 sequence is 14 residues long. The V gene lost 1 base and the J gene lost 4 bases, with 8 bases spanning the gap. Germline-derived CDR1 and CDR2 are MNHNS and SASEGT. The CDR3 DNA reads as TGTGCCAGCAGTGAAGTGGCAGTCGGAAACACCATATATTTT. Translation: CASSEVAVGNTIYF.

The J gene is TRBJ2-7, the V gene TRBV10-1; D assignment may be TRBD1 or TRBD2 (5 bases each). The V gene's germline CDR1 is WNHNN and CDR2 SYGVQD (reference sequence). The CDR3 sequence is 15 residues long. Trimming shortened V by 0 bases and J by 7 bases, and 16 bases separated the two germline ends. The CDR3 nucleotides read TGCGCCAGCAGTGAGTCCCGAAAGGGGCCGGGGGAGCAGTACTTC. Translating it yields CASSESRKGPGEQYF.

V gene TRBV20-1 combines with J gene TRBJ1-1; D is unclear. From germline, CDR1 is DFQATT and CDR2 SNEGSKA (reference sequence). V lost 3 bases and J 10 bases, leaving 9 bases between the germline ends. This CDR3 spans 10 amino acids. The CDR3: CSARGFGAFF. For the CDR3, the DNA is TGCAGTGCTAGGGGATTCGGAGCTTTCTTT.

The chain recombines TRBV7-3 with TRBJ2-3; D gene ambiguous. The CDR3 length is 13 residues. Germline V lookup: CDR1 SGHTA, CDR2 FQGTGA. V was clipped by 5 bases and J by 0 bases, with 6 bases between them. The CDR3 is CASSVSSTDTQYF. The CDR3 DNA sequence: TGTGCCAGCAGCGTCTCTAGCACAGATACGCAGTATTTT.

CDR3 in amino acids: CASSRQRTYEQYF. The CDR3 region has the DNA TGTGCCAGCAGCCGACAGCGAACCTACGAGCAGTACTTC. This rearrangement joins TRBV6-5 to TRBJ2-7; tentatively, D is TRBD1 (5 bases). The CDR3 is made up of 13 amino acids. Trimming shortened V by 6 bases and J by 2 bases, and 11 bases separated the two germline ends. Germline-derived CDR1 and CDR2 are MNHEY and SVGAGI.

V gene TRBV6-1 combines with J gene TRBJ2-7; possibly TRBD2 for D (5 bases). The V end lost 10 bases, the J end lost 0 bases, and 13 bases lay between the germline ends. The V gene's germline CDR1 is MNHNS and CDR2 SASEGT. The CDR3 covers 13 residues. The CDR3 sequence: CATEGWDSYEQYF. As DNA, the CDR3 is TGTGCCACCGAGGGTTGGGACTCCTACGAGCAGTACTTC.

For this clone: Other nucleotide sequences in the sample specify the same CDR3. The rearrangement uses TRBV2 and TRBJ1-2; 7 bases line up with TRBD1. The germline V gene has CDR1 SNHLY and CDR2 FYNNEI. V lost 6 bases to trimming and J lost 5 bases; unmatched junction nucleotides: 3. The CDR3 length is 12 residues. CDR3 amino acids: CASRGTAYGYTF. The DNA of the CDR3 is TGTGCCAGCAGAGGGACAGCTTATGGCTACACCTTC.

This clone was seen just once. The chain links TRBV19 to TRBJ1-6, with a tentative D call TRBD1 (6 bases). Trimming removed 9 bases at V and 1 base at J, with 16 bases between. CDR1 and CDR2 from the germline V gene are LNHDA and SQIVND (reference sequence). The CDR3 sequence is 16 residues long. The CDR3 sequence is CASCPGHGSYNSPLHF. The CDR3 nucleotides are TGTGCCAGCTGTCCGGGACACGGATCCTATAATTCACCCCTCCACTTT.